The 6 T cell receptor beta chains presented below share a single source sample, sequenced in a study of blood T cell repertoires in COVID-19. Measured with immunoSEQ multiplex PCR; TCRdb has only the in-frame clones, and not every one. The sample has approximately 99,000 clones, over 75% seen once; the top ten hold 4% to 4.5%. Sequenced input: peripheral blood. The receptors here all came from a woman aged 70 to 79 with acute or convalescent COVID-19.

The V gene is TRBV27, the J gene TRBJ1-5; 7 bases are a match to TRBD1. J gave up 2 bases and V 6 bases, and 4 bases lay outside the gene matches. Looked up from germline, CDR1 is MNHEY and CDR2 is SMNVEV (reference sequence). The CDR3 loop spans 14 amino acids. This chain's CDR3 is CASSYRGGNQPQHF. CDR3 DNA sequence: TGTGCCAGCAGCTACAGGGGAGGCAATCAGCCCCAGCATTTT.

By its share, this clone is medium-sized (0.01 to 0.1%). The rearrangement links TRBV11-2 to TRBJ2-3; TRBD1 is a possible D gene (5 bases). The CDR3 extends over 16 amino acids. Germline V gene data show CDR1 as SGHAT and CDR2 as FQNNGV. V dropped 1 base and J dropped 1 base, with 12 bases sitting between them. The CDR3 loop reads CASSLVGAVGTDTQYF. DNA for the CDR3: TGTGCCAGCAGCTTAGTAGGGGCCGTGGGCACAGATACGCAGTATTTT. Based on the CDR3 plus reference TRBV11-2 and TRBJ2-3, the full variable domain is EAGVAQSPRYKIIEKRQSVAFWCNPISGHATLYWYQQILGQGPKLLIQFQNNGVVDDSQLPKDRFSAERLKGVDSTLKIQPAKLEDSAVYLCASSLVGAVGTDTQYFGPGTRLTVL.

The chain has TRBV6-5 and TRBJ2-3; D might be TRBD2 (5 bases). The V gene's germline CDR1 is MNHEY and CDR2 SVGAGI. V lost 0 bases, J lost 6 bases, and 13 bases lay in between. The CDR3 runs to 15 residues. The DNA of the CDR3 is TGTGCCAGCAGTTACTCGTTTAACCGCGGGGATACGCAGTATTTT. It encodes CASSYSFNRGDTQYF.

This clone showed up just a few times. V and J are TRBV6-5 and TRBJ2-7, with TRBD1 matching over 7 bases. The CDR3 totals 13 residues. Germline values: CDR1 MNHEY, CDR2 SVGAGI. With V trimmed by 6 bases and J by 0 bases, 2 bases remained unmatched. This CDR3 is CASRRQGSYEQYV. The CDR3 DNA follows: TGTGCCAGCAGGAGACAGGGCTCCTACGAGCAGTACGTC.

This clone has just a few counts. The chain recombines TRBV4-2 with TRBJ1-4; D may be TRBD1 (5 bases). The CDR3 runs to 15 residues. Germline V gives CDR1 LGHNA, CDR2 YNFKEQ. The germline V and J ends were trimmed by 6 bases and 0 bases, with 11 bases remaining between them. CDR3 sequence: CASRTGGATNEKLFF. CDR3 DNA sequence: TGTGCCAGCAGAACGGGGGGTGCAACTAATGAAAAACTGTTTTTT.

The chain carries TRBV3-1 (or the pseudogene TRBV3-2) and TRBJ2-5; 11 positions agree with TRBD2. V lost 4 bases and J lost 4; bases outside the gene matches: 5. Germline V gene sequence: CDR1 LGHDT, CDR2 YNNKEL (reference sequence). This CDR3 has 15 residues. CDR3 amino acids: CASSRASGGSETQYF. CDR3 DNA sequence: TGTGCCAGCAGCCGAGCTAGCGGGGGGTCAGAGACCCAGTACTTC.